This T cell receptor beta chain was documented in a study of blood T cells in healthy people across ages. At the level of the study: Every two T cells gave about one barcoded beta molecule via template switching.

Alongside a J-beta primer mix, a sample-barcoded 5' primer served in a second PCR lasting roughly 6 to 11 cycles. TCRdb processed the 5' RACE reads anew with MiXCR; each CDR3 protein has one entry. Of around 1.7 million distinct CDR3 sequences listed, under 30% were seen once; the top ten hold over 7%. Russia was home to the donors, healthy Caucasian individuals aged roughly 6 to 95. Researchers collected roughly 10 milliliters of peripheral blood from every single donor. Each sample used at least 6.5 million PBMCs. The TCR sequence derives from a woman aged 25 to 45 in good health. Sequenced: blood.

In DNA, the CDR3 is TGTGCCAGCAGTCACCCTACCCAGGGAGAGGGCTTTGGCTACACCTTC. Translated, it gives CASSHPTQGEGFGYTF. The rearrangement uses TRBV12-3 or TRBV12-4 and TRBJ1-2; D perhaps matches TRBD1 (5 bases). The V and J ends lost 5 bases and 7 bases respectively, with 23 bases between them. There are 16 residues in the CDR3.